Shown below are 10 T cell receptor beta chains from a single sample sequenced in a study of CXCR3-negative and CXCR3-positive naive CD8 T cells. TRB cDNA libraries were made by UMI-labeled 5' RACE. TCRdb reanalyzed the 5' RACE reads and collapses them to one entry per CDR3 protein, without DNA. The sample data list some 50,000 distinct CDR3 sequences. Study-level results: Against CXCR3-negative naive cells, CXCR3-positive naive cells showed more hydrophobic TRB CDR3s.

Their antigen targets remain unknown. The material sequenced was naive CXCR3+ CD8+ T cells from blood. Sample subset: CD45RO-CCR7+CD27+CD95- naive CD8+ T cells expressing CXCR3 (TNR3+). All receptors come from a human donor in good health. Some clones in this sample may be carry-over from other donors' samples.

The rearrangement joins TRBV27 to TRBJ2-1; TCRdb proposes TRBD1, but this gene call is untestable without DNA. The CDR3 is 12 amino acids. The germline CDR1 and CDR2 sequences are MNHEY and SMNVEV (reference sequence). The CDR3 sequence is CASSYQGGEQFF.

The chain employs TRBV7-8 and TRBJ2-1; TCRdb picks TRBD2, but there is no DNA to check that call. CDR1 and CDR2 from the germline V gene are SGHVS and FQNEAQ. This CDR3 has 17 residues. This chain's CDR3 is CASSLGRNGLAGGEQFF.

The chain couples TRBV2 to TRBJ2-7; TCRdb's D call of TRBD2 is untestable without DNA. Germline assignment: CDR1 SNHLY and CDR2 FYNNEI. The CDR3 length is 17 residues. The CDR3 sequence is CASSESLGSGPTYEQYF.

The rearrangement links TRBV6-2 or TRBV6-3 to TRBJ2-7; TCRdb reports TRBD1, a call that lacks DNA to check it against. This CDR3 contains 13 residues. Looked up from germline, CDR1 is MNHEY and CDR2 is SVGEGT. CDR3 in amino acids: CASSLDRVGEQYF.

The gene calls are TRBV12-3 or TRBV12-4 and TRBJ2-1; TCRdb's D call, TRBD2, is unchecked because there is no DNA. This CDR3 contains 16 residues. The CDR3 here is CASTRKTSGYYNEQFF.

This sequence joins TRBV7-9 and TRBJ2-1. The CDR3 sequence is 14 residues long. Germline V gene sequence: CDR1 SEHNR, CDR2 FQNEAQ (reference sequence). CDR3 protein: CASSLELASGEQFF. Filled out from reference TRBV7-9 and TRBJ2-1, the complete variable domain reads DTGVSQNPRHKITKRGQNVTFRCDPISEHNRLYWYRQTLGQGPEFLTYFQNEAQLEKSRLLSDRFSAERPKGSFSTLEIQRTEQGDSAMYLCASSLELASGEQFFGPGTRLTVL.

This chain uses TRBV6-2 or TRBV6-3 with TRBJ2-3; absent DNA, TCRdb's TRBD2 call cannot be checked. Germline assignment: CDR1 MNHEY and CDR2 SVGEGT. The CDR3 runs 14 residues. This CDR3 reads CASNERGWRDTQYF.

The chain joins TRBV27 to TRBJ2-1. The CDR3 totals 11 residues. Germline V gives CDR1 MNHEY, CDR2 SMNVEV (reference sequence). This CDR3 is CASSFWGEQFF.

The rearrangement uses TRBV27 and TRBJ2-7; absent DNA, TCRdb's TRBD1 call cannot be checked. The CDR3 is made up of 15 amino acids. Looked up from germline, CDR1 is MNHEY and CDR2 is SMNVEV (reference sequence). The CDR3 protein is CASSFGQGSSYEQYF.

The gene calls are TRBV6-6 and TRBJ1-2; as DNA is missing, the TRBD1 call by TCRdb cannot be tested. In germline, CDR1 is MNHNY, CDR2 SVGAGI (reference sequence). The CDR3 totals 14 residues. CDR3 loop: CASRTGPLIYGYTF.